These 3 T cell receptor beta chains originate from one sample sequenced in a study of cytomegalovirus exposure and HLA in healthy donors. 13 Jbeta primers and 60 Vbeta primers were used for the PCR. The method was immunoSEQ multiplex PCR; TCRdb's version includes in-frame clones alone and lacks a portion of them. The data hold about 160,000 clones, with 82% observed a single time. Sequencing used PBMCs. Receptors originate from a man aged 45-65 years in good health and CMV-seropositive.

A single count supports this clone. The chain uses TRBV4-3 and TRBJ2-1; weak D call: TRBD2 (6 bases). V lost 0 bases and J lost 9, with 12 bases in between. This CDR3 has 14 amino acids. In germline, CDR1 is LGHNA, CDR2 YSLEER. CDR3 coding DNA: TGCGCCAGCAGCCAAGAAGGGAGGCACAGTGAGCAGTTCTTC. It specifies CASSQEGRHSEQFF.

The chain joins TRBV19 to TRBJ1-3; D unclear. The CDR3 consists of 16 residues. V shed 0 bases and J shed 0 bases, with 9 bases lying between them. Germline-derived CDR1 and CDR2 are LNHDA and SQIVND (reference sequence). CDR3 nucleotide sequence: TGTGCCAGTAGTATAGATTTGTCGAGCTCTGGAAACACCATATATTTT. Its protein is CASSIDLSSSGNTIYF.

The CDR3 reads CASSLKGGYEQYF. DNA for the CDR3: TGTGCCAGCAGCTTAAAAGGAGGCTACGAGCAGTACTTC. This chain connects TRBV7-2 to TRBJ2-5; perhaps TRBD2 as D (5 bases). The DNA end is a closer match to TRBJ2-7, so the J assignment may be wrong. CDR1 is SGHTA and CDR2 is FQGNSA in the germline V gene. This CDR3 is 13 amino acids long.